The 14 T cell receptor beta chains below all came from one sample that was sequenced in a study of cytomegalovirus exposure and HLA in healthy donors. Profiled with immunoSEQ multiplex PCR; TCRdb holds only in-frame clones, not every one. Here the sample spans roughly 120,000 clones, 75% to 90% being singletons. Source material: PBMCs. The receptors derive from a man aged 18 to 29 in good health and CMV-seropositive.

The chain recombines TRBV5-4 with TRBJ1-2; the D gene is possibly TRBD1 (5 bases). Germline CDR1 and CDR2: SGHNT and YYREEE (reference sequence). The V and J ends lost 5 bases and 8 bases respectively, with 19 bases between them. This CDR3 region has 14 residues. The CDR3 bases are TGTGCCAGCAGGGGGCCCGGACGACCGGAGGGCTACACCTTC. This gives the protein CASRGPGRPEGYTF.

The chain employs TRBV7-2 and TRBJ1-6, with D perhaps matching TRBD1 (5 bases). Per the germline V gene, CDR1 is SGHTA and CDR2 is FQGNSA. This CDR3 has 14 residues. Trimming pared 6 bases from V and 9 bases from J, leaving 15 bases between. CDR3 nucleotide sequence: TGTGCCAGCAGTCAAGGGGTATTGGGTTCACCCCTCCACTTT. As protein: CASSQGVLGSPLHF.

This chain joins TRBV11-2 and TRBJ2-3; 12 nucleotides align to TRBD1. Germline CDR1 is SGHAT and CDR2 is FQNNGV. This CDR3 has 19 residues. V lost 1 base and J lost 3; bases outside the gene matches: 11. The CDR3 DNA follows: TGTGCCAGCAGCTTAGGAACCCCGGGACAGGGGGCACGTACAGATACGCAGTATTTT. The encoded protein is CASSLGTPGQGARTDTQYF.

The J gene is TRBJ2-1, the V gene TRBV10-2; D is ambiguous. Germline CDR1 and CDR2: WSHSY and SAAADI. The CDR3 contains 10 residues. V lost 9 bases, J lost 12 bases, and 12 bases lay in between. The CDR3 loop is CASTGGAQFF. The CDR3 nucleotides read TGCGCCAGTACTGGTGGAGCGCAGTTCTTC.

V usage is TRBV5-1 and J usage is TRBJ2-7; 9 nucleotides align to TRBD1. Losses at the gene ends were 1 base for V and 2 bases for J; bases not matched to a gene: 10. This CDR3 is built from 17 residues. Germline V gene lookup returns CDR1 SGHRS and CDR2 YFSETQ. The CDR3 nucleotides are TGCGCCAGCAGCTTGACGGGACAGGGCGGGCGGGCCTACGAGCAGTACTTC. It yields the protein CASSLTGQGGRAYEQYF.

This chain uses TRBV4-1 with TRBJ2-3, with D possibly being TRBD2 (6 bases). CDR1 is MGHRA and CDR2 is YSYEKL in the germline V gene. Trimming took off 3 bases at V and 4 bases at J, with 14 bases between the two ends. The CDR3 has 15 amino acids. The CDR3 spells CASSHPLASPDTQYF. DNA of the CDR3: TGCGCCAGCAGCCATCCTCTAGCGTCCCCAGATACGCAGTATTTT.

The CDR3 DNA sequence: TGTGCCAGCAGCCCTCCGACAGACAGTTCACCCCTCCACTTT. Its protein is CASSPPTDSSPLHF. This chain links TRBV7-9 with TRBJ1-6, with TRBD1 as a possible D gene (5 bases). Germline V gene lookup returns CDR1 SEHNR and CDR2 FQNEAQ (reference sequence). CDR3 size: 14 residues. The V end was cut by 5 bases, the J end by 9 bases, with 14 bases between.

The chain has TRBV27 and TRBJ2-3, with TRBD1 as a possible D gene (6 bases). V was trimmed by 2 bases and J by 0 bases, leaving 12 bases between them. Germline CDR1 reads MNHEY; CDR2 reads SMNVEV (reference sequence). The CDR3 covers 16 residues. CDR3 amino acids: CASSLAGALSTDTQYF. The CDR3 region has the DNA TGTGCCAGCAGTTTAGCAGGGGCCCTTAGCACAGATACGCAGTATTTT.

The chain combines TRBV1 with TRBJ2-6; TRBD1 is the table's D call, not checked against the DNA. TRBV1 has pseudogene status. The CDR3 sequence is 19 residues long. The CDR3 loop reads CTSSQPDRGELSGANVLTF. The CDR3 DNA is TGCACCAGCAGCCAACCGGACAGGGGAGAACTTTCTGGGGCCAACGTCCTGACTTTC.

The genes are TRBV6-1 and TRBJ2-7; D unresolved. This CDR3 spans 12 amino acids. Between the trimmed V and J ends, which lost 1 base and 5 bases, there was a span of 6 bases. Germline CDR1 is MNHNS and CDR2 is SASEGT. The CDR3 is CASSEDEDEQYF. DNA of the CDR3: TGTGCCAGCAGTGAAGATGAGGACGAGCAGTACTTC.

This clone was seen only once. The chain joins TRBV2 to TRBJ2-3, with 10 bases that match TRBD2. In germline, CDR1 is SNHLY, CDR2 FYNNEI. V trimming: 7 bases; J trimming: 5 bases; junction bases outside the gene matches: 6. CDR3 length: 14 residues. The CDR3 coding sequence is TGTGCCAGCAAGCCAGCGGGGGGGCTAGATACGCAGTATTTT. This translates into CASKPAGGLDTQYF. Combining the CDR3 with reference TRBV2 and TRBJ2-3 gives the whole variable domain EPEVTQTPSHQVTQMGQEVILRCVPISNHLYFYWYRQILGQKVEFLVSFYNNEISEKSEIFDDQFSVERPDGSNFTLKIRSTKLEDSAMYFCASKPAGGLDTQYFGPGTRLTVL.

This clone showed up just once. The chain is built from TRBV27 and TRBJ2-1; TRBD2 agrees at 8 bases. The ends lost 6 bases at V and 7 bases at J; junction bases unmatched: 11. The CDR3 contains 15 residues. The germline CDR1 and CDR2 sequences are MNHEY and SMNVEV (reference sequence). The CDR3 nucleotides are TGTGCCAGCAGGGAAGCGGGGGTCTCCTGGAATGAGCAGTTCTTC. Translating gives CASREAGVSWNEQFF.

The CDR3 DNA is TGTGCCAGCTCCATAGGGGGCACTGAAGCTTTCTTT. This gives the protein CASSIGGTEAFF. J is TRBJ1-1 and V is TRBV2, with a weak D call TRBD1 (6 bases). V lost 8 bases, J lost 4 bases, and 11 bases lay in between. CDR3 length: 12 residues. Germline CDR1 is SNHLY and CDR2 is FYNNEI.

The chain employs TRBV19 and TRBJ1-2; D gene unclear. The CDR3 covers 13 residues. CDR1 and CDR2 (germline): LNHDA, SQIVND (reference sequence). Trimming removed 5 bases from V and 3 bases from J, with 10 bases in between. The CDR3 region has the DNA TGTGCCAGTAGTCCACCCCGGGACTATGGCTACACCTTC. This codes for CASSPPRDYGYTF.